This T cell receptor (beta chain) was obtained from a study of vaccination and CD4 T cells after COVID-19. Across the study: Four females and six males made up the convalescents, with two Hispanic.

V was cut by 3 bases and J by 4 bases, with 18 bases left in between. The CDR3 consists of 16 residues. Germline V gene data show CDR1 as LNHNV and CDR2 as YYDKDF (reference sequence). Cultured CD4+ T cells had their DNA profiled by the Oncomine TCR Beta short-read assay. Each CDR3 protein is one row after TCRdb ran MiXCR on the PCR reads. Of 8,500 to 14,000 distinct CDR3 sequences listed, roughly 47% are singletons. As to treatment: approximately nine-day PBMC culture with coronavirus spike peptide pools or control peptides (ViraFEST assay). Expanded clonotypes were found by TCR sequencing after peptide-pool stimulation (ViraFEST). Wells that each held approximately 2.1 million PBMCs were cultured with around 9.4 IU/ml IL-2 and approximately 9.6 ug/ml peptide pools. A word on this clonotype: Its target is not known.

The chain couples TRBV15 to TRBJ1-2, with a weak D call TRBD1 (6 bases). The clonotype comes from a human donor who had recovered from COVID-19. Sequencing used CD4+ T cells from blood, cultured in vitro. CDR3 sequence reads: CATSRGGGDFSYGYTF. The CDR3 DNA is TGTGCCACCAGCAGGGGGGGCGGAGATTTTTCCTATGGCTACACCTTC.